This record concerns one T cell receptor beta chain sequence. Its antigen is unidentified. Individuals who donated were healthy Caucasians from Russia aged roughly 6 to 90. This sample was included in a study of blood T cells in healthy people across ages. Study-level points and caveats: What prevented conclusive comparison of naive and antigen-experienced cells was that PBMCs were unsorted. TCR beta diversity tracked closely with naive T cell percentage.

Primed by a sample-barcoded 5' primer and a J-beta primer mix, a second PCR proceeded for about 7 to 11 cycles. TCRdb re-analysed the 5' RACE reads in MiXCR, keeping a single row per CDR3 protein. The sample holds about 1.7 million distinct CDR3 sequences, roughly 27% seen once. The clonotype comes from a woman between 25 and 40 years old in good health. The material sequenced was blood.

The CDR3 DNA reads as TGTGCCAGCAGTTCGGGTGCCGGACAGCGTGTTTTGGGCTACACCTTC. Translating it yields CASSSGAGQRVLGYTF. The rearrangement uses TRBV6-2 or TRBV6-3 and TRBJ1-2, with TRBD1 as a possible D gene (6 bases). Trimming stripped 4 bases from V and 8 bases from J, with 23 bases between. The germline V gene has CDR1 MNHEY and CDR2 SVGEGT. CDR3 size: 16 residues.